This T cell receptor (beta chain) appears in the sequencing data of a study of blood T cell repertoires in COVID-19. Study-level information: Sample material is recorded as cDNA or gDNA derived from T cells, B-cell-depleted T cells, or PBMCs.

Authors' processing steps: For nucleated cells, counts were estimated from reference gene primer amplification. Some clones are missing from TCRdb's copy, which holds only in-frame ones; the method was immunoSEQ multiplex PCR. The V and J calls and clone size come from that table; D and trimming were worked out from the DNA. This sample yields approximately 250,000 clones, of which 85% to 95% are seen a single time; 2.8% belongs to the top ten. The germline V gene encodes CDR1 MGHRA and CDR2 YSYEKL. V gave up 0 bases and J gave up 8 bases, with 12 bases separating them. This CDR3 contains 14 residues.

V usage is TRBV4-1 and J usage is TRBJ2-3; TRBD2 is a possible D gene (6 bases). This clonotype was obtained from a man aged 35-49 years who had been exposed to COVID-19. Sequences were obtained from PBMCs or T cells enriched from blood (not recorded which). The CDR3 is CASSQDDGGITQYF. The CDR3 nucleotides are TGCGCCAGCAGCCAAGATGACGGGGGAATTACGCAGTATTTT.